This TCR beta chain was found in a study of monozygotic twins with inflammatory bowel disease. Findings and limits, study-wide: Patient-specific immunosuppressive treatments may have made repertoires more variable.

On this clonotype: Its cognate antigen is unknown.

TCRdb reprocessed the 5' RACE reads and reports one entry per CDR3 protein, with no DNA. In total, the table holds under 200,000 distinct CDR3 sequences. Germline CDR1 and CDR2: SGHTA and FQGNSA. This CDR3 is 11 amino acids long. This sequence originates from a human donor with ulcerative colitis or Crohn's disease, or a healthy co-twin of an affected twin (not recorded which). The specimen was blood. The chain recombines TRBV7-2 with TRBJ2-7. CDR3 protein: CASSLVYEQYF.